The source of this T cell receptor beta chain is a study of cytomegalovirus exposure and HLA in healthy donors. Overall study results and limits: Through in vitro validation, three CMV-associated chains were shown to be specific for CMV antigens. Some highly shared sequence variants likely arose as a pipeline artifact. The study dropped some indistinguishable V segments, TRBV6-2 and TRBV6-3 among them.

At collection, donors were nominally healthy, but unrecorded immune exposures were probable. It was with 60 Vbeta and 13 Jbeta primers that the PCR ran. Assay: immunoSEQ multiplex PCR; the TCRdb copy retains only in-frame clones and omits some. This table holds approximately 150,000 clones, 80% found once. Turning to this clone: Its antigen is still unknown.

In germline, CDR1 is MNHEY, CDR2 SVGAGI. Trimming took off 10 bases at V and 2 bases at J, with 17 bases between the two ends. This CDR3 is 14 amino acids long. The V and J genes are TRBV6-5 and TRBJ1-1; D might be TRBD1 (6 bases). The receptor's source is a woman aged 35 to 49 in good health and CMV-seronegative. Sequencing was carried out using PBMCs. The chain's CDR3 is CATRVGQINTEAFF. CDR3 sequence (DNA): TGTGCCACCAGGGTAGGACAGATTAACACTGAAGCTTTCTTT.